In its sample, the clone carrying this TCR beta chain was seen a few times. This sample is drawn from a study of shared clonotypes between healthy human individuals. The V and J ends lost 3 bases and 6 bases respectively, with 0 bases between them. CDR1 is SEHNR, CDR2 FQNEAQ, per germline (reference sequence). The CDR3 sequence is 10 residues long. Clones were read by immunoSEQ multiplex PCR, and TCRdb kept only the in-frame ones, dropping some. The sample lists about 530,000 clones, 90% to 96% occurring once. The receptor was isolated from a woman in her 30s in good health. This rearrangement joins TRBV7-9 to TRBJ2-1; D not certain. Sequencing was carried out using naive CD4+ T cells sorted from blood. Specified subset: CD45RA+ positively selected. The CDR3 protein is CASSFNEQFF. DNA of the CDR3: TGTGCCAGCAGCTTCAATGAGCAGTTCTTC.